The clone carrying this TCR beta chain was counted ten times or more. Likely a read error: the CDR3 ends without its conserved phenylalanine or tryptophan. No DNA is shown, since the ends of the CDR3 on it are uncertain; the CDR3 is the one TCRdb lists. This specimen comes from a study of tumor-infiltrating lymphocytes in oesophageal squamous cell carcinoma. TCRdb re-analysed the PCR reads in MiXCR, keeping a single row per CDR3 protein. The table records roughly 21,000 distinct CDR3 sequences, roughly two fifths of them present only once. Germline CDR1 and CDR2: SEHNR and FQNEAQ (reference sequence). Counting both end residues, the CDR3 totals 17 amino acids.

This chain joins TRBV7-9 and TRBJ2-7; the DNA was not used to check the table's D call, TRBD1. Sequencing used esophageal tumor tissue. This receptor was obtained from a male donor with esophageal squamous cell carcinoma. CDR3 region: CASSLAPLNPYGYTFGS.